The 9 T cell receptor beta chains below were found in one sample sequenced in a study of T cell responses to AZD1222 COVID-19 vaccine. Assay: immunoSEQ multiplex PCR; the TCRdb copy retains only in-frame clones and omits some. The repertoire holds tens of thousands of clones, with 70% to 90% as singletons. Specimen: peripheral blood, collected on day 0 of AZD1222 vaccination. Receptors were obtained from an adult in good health.

The J gene is TRBJ2-1, the V gene TRBV15; D tentatively fits TRBD1 or TRBD2 (5 bases each). V shed 6 bases and J shed 4 bases, with 13 bases lying between them. The CDR3 is made up of 14 amino acids. CDR1 and CDR2 from the germline V gene are LNHNV and YYDKDF (reference sequence). CDR3 region: CATRGPLVYNEQFF. The CDR3 region has the DNA TGTGCCACCAGGGGACCCTTGGTGTACAATGAGCAGTTCTTC.

The chain has TRBV3-1 (or the pseudogene TRBV3-2) and TRBJ1-5; D ambiguous. V shed 0 bases and J shed 5 bases, with 8 bases lying between them. Germline assignment: CDR1 LGHDT and CDR2 YNNKEL (reference sequence). This CDR3 is 14 amino acids long. CDR3 in amino acids: CASSQDPAYQPQHF. Here the CDR3 DNA reads TGTGCCAGCAGCCAAGATCCGGCTTATCAGCCCCAGCATTTT.

V is TRBV9 and J is TRBJ1-1; unclear D gene. Looked up from germline, CDR1 is SGDLS and CDR2 is YYNGEE. The CDR3 has 12 residues. The V end lost 3 bases, the J end lost 1 base, and 4 bases lay between the germline ends. Here the CDR3 reads CASSEQNTEAFF. DNA of the CDR3: TGTGCCAGCAGCGAACAGAACACTGAAGCTTTCTTT.

V is TRBV3-1 (or the pseudogene TRBV3-2) and J is TRBJ2-7; D is undetermined. Germline-derived CDR1 and CDR2 are LGHDT and YNNKEL (reference sequence). The CDR3 length is 14 residues. The V and J ends lost 4 bases and 1 base respectively, with 11 bases between them. CDR3 bases: TGTGCCAGCAGCCTCGGACCGAGGTCCTACGAGCAGTACTTC. The encoded protein is CASSLGPRSYEQYF.

This clone was recorded only once. The V gene is TRBV7-9, the J gene TRBJ2-6; D unresolved. The CDR3 is 17 residues long. V lost 5 bases, J lost 2 bases, and 16 bases lay in between. The germline CDR1 and CDR2 sequences are SEHNR and FQNEAQ (reference sequence). Written as DNA, the CDR3 is TGTGCCAGCAGCCTTGGTTTTCGGCCTGCTGGGGCCAACGTCCTGACTTTC. It yields the protein CASSLGFRPAGANVLTF.

The rearrangement joins TRBV19 to TRBJ1-4, with D perhaps TRBD1 (6 bases). V was cut by 7 bases and J by 5 bases, with 11 bases left in between. Germline CDR1 reads LNHDA; CDR2 reads SQIVND (reference sequence). The CDR3 sequence is 13 residues long. CDR3 sequence (DNA): TGTGCCAGTAAGCTAAGGGGGAATGAAAAACTGTTTTTT. Its protein product is CASKLRGNEKLFF.

This clone was observed a handful of times. The chain has TRBV20-1 and TRBJ2-6, with TRBD2 identical over 7 bases. Germline V lookup: CDR1 DFQATT, CDR2 SNEGSKA (reference sequence). The CDR3 consists of 16 residues. The ends lost 3 bases at V and 0 bases at J; junction bases unmatched: 5. The CDR3 is CSASAGEISGANVLTF. The CDR3 DNA is TGCAGTGCTAGTGCGGGGGAAATCTCTGGGGCCAACGTCCTGACTTTC.

V usage is TRBV19 and J usage is TRBJ2-7; 7 bases line up with TRBD1. The CDR3 is 14 residues long. Trimming cost V 4 bases and J 5 bases; bases outside gene matches: 8. Germline V gives CDR1 LNHDA, CDR2 SQIVND (reference sequence). The CDR3 DNA sequence: TGTGCCAGTAGTACCATACAGGGGACCCACGAGCAGTACTTC. This encodes CASSTIQGTHEQYF.

The gene calls are TRBV12-3 or TRBV12-4 and TRBJ1-5; no reliable D call. Trimming took 6 bases from V and 10 from J, leaving 16 bases between them. The CDR3 sequence is 13 residues long. The CDR3 spells CASSAVAAGPQHF. DNA for the CDR3: TGTGCCAGCAGCGCCGTGGCAGCCGGCCCCCAGCATTTT.